This TCR beta chain was recovered during a study of blood T cell repertoires in COVID-19. Overall study: Whether acute or convalescent, the COVID-19 samples came from the United States, Italy and Spain. Nucleic acid was either cDNA or gDNA, and it came from T cells, B-cell-depleted T cells, or PBMCs.

The CDR3 length is 14 residues. With 6 bases clipped from V and 4 bases from J, the junction kept 8 bases outside the gene matches. The germline V gene has CDR1 SNHLY and CDR2 FYNNEI. A Seattle source enrolled patients during active infection and followed them longitudinally. Source study methods: Estimation of nucleated cell counts relied on the amplification of reference gene primers. Here immunoSEQ multiplex PCR was the method, and the copy in TCRdb shows in-frame clones only, minus some. Clonal size and the V and J genes are those of that table, whereas D and trimming came from the DNA. This sample has a few hundred thousand clones, with roughly 87% found just once.

The receptor's source is a woman aged 55-70 years with COVID-19, enrolled during active disease. The V gene is TRBV2, the J gene TRBJ1-1, with 7 bases that match TRBD1. The sequencing input was peripheral blood. The CDR3 here is CASRNRGSGTEAFF. CDR3 in DNA: TGTGCCAGCAGAAACAGGGGCTCGGGCACTGAAGCTTTCTTT.